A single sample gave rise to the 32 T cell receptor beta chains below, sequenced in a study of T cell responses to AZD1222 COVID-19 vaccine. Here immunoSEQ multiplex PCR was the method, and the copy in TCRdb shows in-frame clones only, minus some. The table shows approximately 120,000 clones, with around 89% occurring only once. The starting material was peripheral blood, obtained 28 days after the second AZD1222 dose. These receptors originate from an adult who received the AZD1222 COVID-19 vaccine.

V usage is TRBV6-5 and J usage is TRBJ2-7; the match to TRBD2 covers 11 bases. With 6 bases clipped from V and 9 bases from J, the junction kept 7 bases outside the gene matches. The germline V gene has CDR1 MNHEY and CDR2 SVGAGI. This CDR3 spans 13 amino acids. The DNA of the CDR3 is TGTGCCAGCAGAGATAGCGGGGGGGTCGTGCAGTACTTC. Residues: CASRDSGGVVQYF.

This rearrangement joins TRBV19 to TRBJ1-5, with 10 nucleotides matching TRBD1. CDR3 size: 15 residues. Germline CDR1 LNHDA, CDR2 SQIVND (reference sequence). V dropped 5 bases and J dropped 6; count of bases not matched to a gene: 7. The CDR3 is CASSQGDRGTQPQHF. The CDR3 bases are TGTGCCAGTAGTCAGGGGGACAGGGGTACTCAGCCCCAGCATTTT.

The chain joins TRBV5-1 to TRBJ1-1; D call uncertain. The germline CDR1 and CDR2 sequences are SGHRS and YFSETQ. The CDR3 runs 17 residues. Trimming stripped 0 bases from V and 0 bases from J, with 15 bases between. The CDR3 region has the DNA TGCGCCAGCAGCTTGGGGTTCTCGGCGTCCATGAACACTGAAGCTTTCTTT. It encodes CASSLGFSASMNTEAFF.

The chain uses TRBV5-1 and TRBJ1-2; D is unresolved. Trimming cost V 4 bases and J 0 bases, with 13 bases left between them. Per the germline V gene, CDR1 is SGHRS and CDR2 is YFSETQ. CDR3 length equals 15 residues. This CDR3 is CASSPRPQSNYGYTF. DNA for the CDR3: TGCGCCAGCAGCCCCCGACCACAGTCTAACTATGGCTACACCTTC.

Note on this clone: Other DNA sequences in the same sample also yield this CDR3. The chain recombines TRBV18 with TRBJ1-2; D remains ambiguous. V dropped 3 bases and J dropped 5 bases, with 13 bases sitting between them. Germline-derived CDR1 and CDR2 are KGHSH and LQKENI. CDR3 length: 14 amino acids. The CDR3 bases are TGTGCCAGCTCACCGTCGACCGCTTCGTATGGCTACACCTTC. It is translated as CASSPSTASYGYTF.

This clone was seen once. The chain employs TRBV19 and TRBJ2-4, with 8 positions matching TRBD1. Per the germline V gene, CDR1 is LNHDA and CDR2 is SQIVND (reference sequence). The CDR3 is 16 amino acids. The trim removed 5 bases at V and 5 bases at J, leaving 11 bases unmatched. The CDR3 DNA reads TGTGCCAGTAGTTTAAGCCGGGACAGGTTCCAAAACATTCAGTACTTC. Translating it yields CASSLSRDRFQNIQYF.

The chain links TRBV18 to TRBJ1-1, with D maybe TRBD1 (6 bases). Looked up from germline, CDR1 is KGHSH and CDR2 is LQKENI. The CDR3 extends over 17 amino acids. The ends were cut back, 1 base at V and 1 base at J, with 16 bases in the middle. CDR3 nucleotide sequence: TGTGCCAGCTCACCACTGGGGGGCCGTACTGAGAACACTGAAGCTTTCTTT. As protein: CASSPLGGRTENTEAFF.

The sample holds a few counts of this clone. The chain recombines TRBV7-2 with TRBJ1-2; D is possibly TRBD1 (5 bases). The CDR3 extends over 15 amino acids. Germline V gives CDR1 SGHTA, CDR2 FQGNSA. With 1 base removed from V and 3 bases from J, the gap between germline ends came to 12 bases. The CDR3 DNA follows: TGTGCCAGCAGCTTAGGGGACGGCCCTTACTATGGCTACACCTTC. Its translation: CASSLGDGPYYGYTF.

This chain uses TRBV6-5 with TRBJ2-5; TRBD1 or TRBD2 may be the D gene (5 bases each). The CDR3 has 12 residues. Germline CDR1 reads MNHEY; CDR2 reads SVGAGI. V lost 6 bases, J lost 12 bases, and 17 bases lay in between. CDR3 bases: TGTGCCAGCAGGGAGGATCCGGGGCTTAAGTACTTC. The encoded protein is CASREDPGLKYF.

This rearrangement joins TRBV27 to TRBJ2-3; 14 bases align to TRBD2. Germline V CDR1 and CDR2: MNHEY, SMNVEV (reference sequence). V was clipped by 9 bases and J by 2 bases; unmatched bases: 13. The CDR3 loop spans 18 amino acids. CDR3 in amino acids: CARTGTSGSRRNTDTQYF. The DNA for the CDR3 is TGTGCCAGGACCGGGACTAGCGGGAGTCGGCGGAACACAGATACGCAGTATTTT.

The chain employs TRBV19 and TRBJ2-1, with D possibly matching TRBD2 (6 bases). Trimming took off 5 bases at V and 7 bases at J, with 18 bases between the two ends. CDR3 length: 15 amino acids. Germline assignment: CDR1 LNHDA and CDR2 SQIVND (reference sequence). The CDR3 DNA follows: TGTGCCAGTAGTCGCCGGGAGAGAATGTGGAATGAGCAGTTCTTC. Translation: CASSRRERMWNEQFF.

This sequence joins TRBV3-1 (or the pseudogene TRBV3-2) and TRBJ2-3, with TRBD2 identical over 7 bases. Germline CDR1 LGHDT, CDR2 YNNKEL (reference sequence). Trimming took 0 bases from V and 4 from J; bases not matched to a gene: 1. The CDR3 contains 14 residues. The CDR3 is CASSQDGLADTQYF. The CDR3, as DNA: TGTGCCAGCAGCCAAGACGGACTAGCAGATACGCAGTATTTT.

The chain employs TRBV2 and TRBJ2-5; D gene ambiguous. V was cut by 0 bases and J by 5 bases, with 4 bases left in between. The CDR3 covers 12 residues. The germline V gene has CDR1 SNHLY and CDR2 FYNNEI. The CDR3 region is CASSEADETQYF. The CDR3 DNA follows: TGTGCCAGCAGTGAAGCGGACGAGACCCAGTACTTC.

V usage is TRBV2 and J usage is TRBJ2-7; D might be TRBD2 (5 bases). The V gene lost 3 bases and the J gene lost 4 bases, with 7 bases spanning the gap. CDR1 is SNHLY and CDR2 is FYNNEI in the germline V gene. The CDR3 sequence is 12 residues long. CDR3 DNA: TGTGCCAGCAGTGATCGGGATTACGAGCAGTACTTC. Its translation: CASSDRDYEQYF.

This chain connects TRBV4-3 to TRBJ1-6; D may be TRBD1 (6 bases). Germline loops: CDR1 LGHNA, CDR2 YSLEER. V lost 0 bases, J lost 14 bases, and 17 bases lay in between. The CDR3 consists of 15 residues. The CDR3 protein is CASSQDSDSPDSLHF. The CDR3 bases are TGCGCCAGCAGCCAAGATTCGGACAGCCCCGATTCCCTCCACTTT.

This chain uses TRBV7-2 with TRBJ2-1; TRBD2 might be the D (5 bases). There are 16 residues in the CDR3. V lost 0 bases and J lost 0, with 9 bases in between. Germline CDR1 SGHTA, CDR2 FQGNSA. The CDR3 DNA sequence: TGTGCCAGCAGCTTAGCCCGACTACGCTCCTACAATGAGCAGTTCTTC. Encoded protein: CASSLARLRSYNEQFF.

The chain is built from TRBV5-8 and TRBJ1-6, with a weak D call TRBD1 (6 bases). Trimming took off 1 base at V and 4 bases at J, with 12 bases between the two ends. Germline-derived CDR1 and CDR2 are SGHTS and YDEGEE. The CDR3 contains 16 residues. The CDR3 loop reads CASSLFTGNYNSPLHF. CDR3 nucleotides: TGTGCCAGCAGCTTGTTCACAGGGAATTATAATTCACCCCTCCACTTT.

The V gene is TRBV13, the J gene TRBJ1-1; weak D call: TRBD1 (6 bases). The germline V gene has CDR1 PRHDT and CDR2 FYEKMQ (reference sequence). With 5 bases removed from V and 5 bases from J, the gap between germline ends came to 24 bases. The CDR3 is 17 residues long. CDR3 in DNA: TGTGCCAGCAGCCCCGCCCGGGACACCCACCGAGCGACTGAAGCTTTCTTT. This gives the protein CASSPARDTHRATEAFF.

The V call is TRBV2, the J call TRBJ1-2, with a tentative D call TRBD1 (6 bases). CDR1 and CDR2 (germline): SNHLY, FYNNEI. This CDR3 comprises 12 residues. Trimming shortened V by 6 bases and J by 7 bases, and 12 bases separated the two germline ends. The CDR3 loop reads CASRPGAGGYTF. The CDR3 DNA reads TGTGCCAGCAGACCAGGGGCCGGTGGCTACACCTTC.

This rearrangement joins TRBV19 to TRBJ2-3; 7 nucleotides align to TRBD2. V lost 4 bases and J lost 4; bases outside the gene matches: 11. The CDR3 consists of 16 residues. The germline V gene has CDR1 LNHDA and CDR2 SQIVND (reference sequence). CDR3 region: CASSRPGGSSADTQYF. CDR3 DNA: TGTGCCAGTAGTAGGCCAGGCGGGAGTAGCGCAGATACGCAGTATTTT.

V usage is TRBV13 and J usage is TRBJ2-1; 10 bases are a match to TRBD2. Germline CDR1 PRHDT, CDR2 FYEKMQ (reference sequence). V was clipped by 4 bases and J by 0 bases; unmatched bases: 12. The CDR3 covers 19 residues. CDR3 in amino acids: CASSSPLAGGPSSYNEQFF. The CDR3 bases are TGTGCCAGCAGCTCGCCCTTAGCGGGAGGTCCCAGCTCCTACAATGAGCAGTTCTTC.

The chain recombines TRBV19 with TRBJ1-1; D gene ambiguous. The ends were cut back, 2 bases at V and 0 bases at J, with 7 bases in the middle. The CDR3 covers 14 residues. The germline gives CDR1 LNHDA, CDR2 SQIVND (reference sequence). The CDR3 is CASSIPNLNTEAFF. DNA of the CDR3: TGTGCCAGTAGTATACCCAACTTGAACACTGAAGCTTTCTTT.

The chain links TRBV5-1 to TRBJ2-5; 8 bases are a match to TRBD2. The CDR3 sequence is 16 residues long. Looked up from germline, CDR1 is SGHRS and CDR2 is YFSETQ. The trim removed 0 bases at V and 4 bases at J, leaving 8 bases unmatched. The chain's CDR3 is CASSLDGRAAGETQYF. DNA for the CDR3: TGCGCCAGCAGCTTGGACGGGAGGGCCGCGGGAGAGACCCAGTACTTC.

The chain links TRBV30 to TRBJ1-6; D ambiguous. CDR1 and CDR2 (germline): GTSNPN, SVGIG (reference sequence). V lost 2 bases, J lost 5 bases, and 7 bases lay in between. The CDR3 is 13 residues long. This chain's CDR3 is CAWSKVDNSPLHF. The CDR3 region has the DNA TGTGCCTGGAGTAAGGTAGATAATTCACCCCTCCACTTT.

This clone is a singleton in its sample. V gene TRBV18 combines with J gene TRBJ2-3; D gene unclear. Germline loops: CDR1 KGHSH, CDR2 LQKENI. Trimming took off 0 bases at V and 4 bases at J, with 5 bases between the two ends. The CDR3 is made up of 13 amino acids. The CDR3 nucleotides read TGTGCCAGCTCACCACCTGGGGCAGATACGCAGTATTTT. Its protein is CASSPPGADTQYF.

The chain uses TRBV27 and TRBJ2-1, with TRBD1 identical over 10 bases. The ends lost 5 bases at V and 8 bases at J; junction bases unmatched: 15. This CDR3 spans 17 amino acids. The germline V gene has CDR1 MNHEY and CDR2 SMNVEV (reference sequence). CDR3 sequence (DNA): TGTGCCAGCAGTCCACAGACAGGGGGCGTTGAGTGGGATGAGCAGTTCTTC. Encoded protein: CASSPQTGGVEWDEQFF.

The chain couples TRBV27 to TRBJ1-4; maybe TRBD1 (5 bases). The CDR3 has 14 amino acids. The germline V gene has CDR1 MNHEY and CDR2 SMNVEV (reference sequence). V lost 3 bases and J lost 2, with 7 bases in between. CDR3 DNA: TGTGCCAGCAGTTTTCAGGGCACTAATGAAAAACTGTTTTTT. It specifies CASSFQGTNEKLFF.

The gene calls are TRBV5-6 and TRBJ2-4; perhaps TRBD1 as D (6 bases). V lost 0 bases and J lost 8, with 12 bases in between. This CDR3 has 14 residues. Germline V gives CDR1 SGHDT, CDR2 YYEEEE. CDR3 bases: TGTGCCAGCAGCTTGGGGGTGGCAGGGGACATTCAGTACTTC. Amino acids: CASSLGVAGDIQYF.

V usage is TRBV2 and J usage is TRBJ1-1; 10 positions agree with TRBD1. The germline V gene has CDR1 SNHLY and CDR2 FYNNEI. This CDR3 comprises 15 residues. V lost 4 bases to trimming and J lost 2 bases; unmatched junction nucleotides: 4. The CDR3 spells CASSVPTGGNTEAFF. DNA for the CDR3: TGTGCCAGCAGTGTTCCGACAGGGGGCAACACTGAAGCTTTCTTT.

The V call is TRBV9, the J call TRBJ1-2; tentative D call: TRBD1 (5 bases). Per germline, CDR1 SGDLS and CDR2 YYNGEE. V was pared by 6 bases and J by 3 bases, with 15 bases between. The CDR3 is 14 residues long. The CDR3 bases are TGTGCCAGCACACAGATCGGGGGAGACTATGGCTACACCTTC. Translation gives CASTQIGGDYGYTF.

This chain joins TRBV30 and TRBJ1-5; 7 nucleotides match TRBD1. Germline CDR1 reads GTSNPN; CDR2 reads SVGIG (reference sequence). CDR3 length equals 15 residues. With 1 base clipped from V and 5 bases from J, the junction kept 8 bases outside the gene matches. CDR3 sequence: CAWSEGQWGDQPQHF. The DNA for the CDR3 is TGTGCCTGGAGTGAGGGACAGTGGGGTGATCAGCCCCAGCATTTT. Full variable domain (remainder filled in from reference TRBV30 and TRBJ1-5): SQTIHQWPATLVQPVGSPLSLECTVEGTSNPNLYWYRQAAGRGLQLLFYSVGIGQISSEVPQNLSASRPQDRQFILSSKKLLLSDSGFYLCAWSEGQWGDQPQHFGDGTRLSIL.

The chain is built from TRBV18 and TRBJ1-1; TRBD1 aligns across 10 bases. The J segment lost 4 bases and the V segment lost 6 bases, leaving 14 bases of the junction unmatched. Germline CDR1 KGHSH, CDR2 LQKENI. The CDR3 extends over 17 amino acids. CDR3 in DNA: TGTGCCAGCTCCTTTACCGGGACAGGGGAGTCGGCCACTGAAGCTTTCTTT. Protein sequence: CASSFTGTGESATEAFF.